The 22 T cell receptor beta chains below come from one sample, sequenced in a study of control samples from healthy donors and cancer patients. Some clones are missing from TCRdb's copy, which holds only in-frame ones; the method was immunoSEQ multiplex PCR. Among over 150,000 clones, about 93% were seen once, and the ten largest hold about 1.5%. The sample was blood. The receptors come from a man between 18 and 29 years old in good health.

This CDR3 reads CSVEGQLYEQYF. The CDR3, as DNA: TGCAGCGTTGAGGGACAGCTCTACGAGCAGTACTTC. The chain joins TRBV29-1 to TRBJ2-7; 7 nucleotides align to TRBD1. CDR1 is SQVTM, CDR2 ANQGSEA, per germline. There are 12 residues in the CDR3. With 3 bases clipped from V and 3 bases from J, the junction kept 2 bases outside the gene matches.

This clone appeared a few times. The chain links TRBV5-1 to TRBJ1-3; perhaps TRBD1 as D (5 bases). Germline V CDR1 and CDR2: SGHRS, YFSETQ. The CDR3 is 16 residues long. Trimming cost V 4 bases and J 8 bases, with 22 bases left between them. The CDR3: CASSLWSGNSGDTIYF. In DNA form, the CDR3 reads TGCGCCAGCAGCCTCTGGTCAGGGAATTCGGGTGACACCATATATTTT.

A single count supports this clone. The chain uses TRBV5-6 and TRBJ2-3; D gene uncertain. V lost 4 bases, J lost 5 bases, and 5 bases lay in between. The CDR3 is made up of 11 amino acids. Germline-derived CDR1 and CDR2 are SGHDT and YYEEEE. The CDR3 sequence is CASSLEDTQYF. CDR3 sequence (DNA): TGTGCCAGCAGCCTGGAAGATACGCAGTATTTT.

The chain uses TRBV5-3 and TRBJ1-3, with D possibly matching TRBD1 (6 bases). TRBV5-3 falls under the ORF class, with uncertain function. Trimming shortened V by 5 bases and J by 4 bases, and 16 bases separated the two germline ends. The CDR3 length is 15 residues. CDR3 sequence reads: CARSWGHTDGNTIYF. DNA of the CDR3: TGTGCCAGAAGTTGGGGACACACGGACGGAAACACCATATATTTT.

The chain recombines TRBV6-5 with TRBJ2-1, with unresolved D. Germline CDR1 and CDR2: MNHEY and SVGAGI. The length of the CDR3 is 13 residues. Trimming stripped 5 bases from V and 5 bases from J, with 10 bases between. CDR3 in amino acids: CASSITKDNEQFF. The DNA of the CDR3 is TGTGCCAGCAGTATTACGAAGGACAATGAGCAGTTCTTC.

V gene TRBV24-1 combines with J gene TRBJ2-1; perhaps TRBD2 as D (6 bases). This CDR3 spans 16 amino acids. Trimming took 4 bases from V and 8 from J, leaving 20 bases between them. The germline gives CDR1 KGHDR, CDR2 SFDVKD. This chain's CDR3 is CATSDSGAGTRDEQFF. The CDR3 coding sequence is TGTGCCACCAGTGACTCCGGTGCGGGGACGAGGGATGAGCAGTTCTTC.

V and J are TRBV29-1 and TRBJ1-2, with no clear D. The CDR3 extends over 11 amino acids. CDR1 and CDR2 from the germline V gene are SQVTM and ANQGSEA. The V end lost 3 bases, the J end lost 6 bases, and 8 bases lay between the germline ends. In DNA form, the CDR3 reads TGCAGCGTTGACGGGGTAGATGGCTACACCTTC. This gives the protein CSVDGVDGYTF.

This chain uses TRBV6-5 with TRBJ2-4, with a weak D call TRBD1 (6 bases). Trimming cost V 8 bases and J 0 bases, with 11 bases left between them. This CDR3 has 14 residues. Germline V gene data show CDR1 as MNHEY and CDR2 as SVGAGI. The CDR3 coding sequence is TGTGCCAGCGGACAGATACTAGCCAAAAACATTCAGTACTTC. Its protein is CASGQILAKNIQYF.

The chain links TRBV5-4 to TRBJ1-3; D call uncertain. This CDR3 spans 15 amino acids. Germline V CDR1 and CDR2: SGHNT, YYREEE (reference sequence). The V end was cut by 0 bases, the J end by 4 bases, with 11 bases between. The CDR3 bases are TGTGCCAGCAGCTTGGGGGGTTCGGCAGGAAACACCATATATTTT. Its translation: CASSLGGSAGNTIYF.

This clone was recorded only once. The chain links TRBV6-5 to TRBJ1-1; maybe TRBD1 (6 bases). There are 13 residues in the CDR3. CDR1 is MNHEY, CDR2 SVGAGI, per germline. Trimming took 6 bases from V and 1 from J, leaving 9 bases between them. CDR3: CASRAGQNTEAFF. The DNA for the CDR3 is TGTGCCAGCAGAGCGGGACAGAACACTGAAGCTTTCTTT.

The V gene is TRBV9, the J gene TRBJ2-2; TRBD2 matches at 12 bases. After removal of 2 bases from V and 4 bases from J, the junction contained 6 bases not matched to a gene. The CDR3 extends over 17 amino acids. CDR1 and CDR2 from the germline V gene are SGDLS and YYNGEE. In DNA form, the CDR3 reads TGTGCCAGCAGCGTTACTAGCGGGGGGCCGGGCACCGGGGAGCTGTTTTTT. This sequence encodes CASSVTSGGPGTGELFF.

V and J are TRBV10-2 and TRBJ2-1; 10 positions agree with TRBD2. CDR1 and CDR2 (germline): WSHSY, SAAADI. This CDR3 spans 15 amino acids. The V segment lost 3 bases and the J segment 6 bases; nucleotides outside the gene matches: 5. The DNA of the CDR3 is TGCGCCAGCAGTGAAGGAGCGGGGGGGCTCAATGAGCAGTTCTTC. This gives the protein CASSEGAGGLNEQFF.

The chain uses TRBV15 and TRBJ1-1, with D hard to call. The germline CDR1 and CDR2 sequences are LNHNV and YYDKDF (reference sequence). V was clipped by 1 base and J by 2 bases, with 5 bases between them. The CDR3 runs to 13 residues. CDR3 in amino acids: CATSRGVNTEAFF. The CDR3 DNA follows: TGTGCCACCAGCAGAGGGGTTAACACTGAAGCTTTCTTT.

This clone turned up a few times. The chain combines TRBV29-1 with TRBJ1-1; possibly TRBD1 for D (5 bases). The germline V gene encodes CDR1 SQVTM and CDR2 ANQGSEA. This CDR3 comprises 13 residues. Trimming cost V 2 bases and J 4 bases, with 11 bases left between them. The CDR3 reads CSVEKTRGTEAFF. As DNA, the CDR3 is TGCAGCGTTGAAAAGACGAGGGGCACTGAAGCTTTCTTT.

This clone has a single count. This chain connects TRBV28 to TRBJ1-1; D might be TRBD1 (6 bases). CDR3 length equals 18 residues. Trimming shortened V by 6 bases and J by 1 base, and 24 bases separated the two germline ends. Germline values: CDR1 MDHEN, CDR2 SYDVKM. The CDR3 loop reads CASSTLIVNRDPNTEAFF. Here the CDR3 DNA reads TGTGCCAGCAGCACCTTAATCGTTAACAGGGACCCGAACACTGAAGCTTTCTTT.

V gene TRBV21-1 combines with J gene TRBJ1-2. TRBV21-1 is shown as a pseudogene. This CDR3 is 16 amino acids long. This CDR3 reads CASSKGGPRTANGYTF. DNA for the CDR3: TGTGCCAGCAGCAAAGGTGGGCCCCGGACCGCAAATGGCTACACCTTC.

The CDR3 protein is CASSLTAGARGTEAFF. CDR3 DNA: TGTGCCAGCAGCCTAACGGCAGGGGCGAGGGGCACTGAAGCTTTCTTT. This chain connects TRBV21-1 to TRBJ1-1; the table's D call TRBD1 went unverified against the DNA. TRBV21-1 is a recognized pseudogene. There are 16 residues in the CDR3.

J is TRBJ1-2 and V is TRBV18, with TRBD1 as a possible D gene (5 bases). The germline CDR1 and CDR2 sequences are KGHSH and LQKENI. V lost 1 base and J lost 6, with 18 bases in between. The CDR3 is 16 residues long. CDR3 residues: CASSPQGFNLGNGYTF. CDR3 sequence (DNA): TGTGCCAGCTCACCACAGGGGTTTAATCTCGGGAATGGCTACACCTTC.

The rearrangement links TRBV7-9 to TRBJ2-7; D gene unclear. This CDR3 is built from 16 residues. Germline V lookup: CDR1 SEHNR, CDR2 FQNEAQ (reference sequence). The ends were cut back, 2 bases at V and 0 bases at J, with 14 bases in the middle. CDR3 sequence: CASSLPVNPSSYEQYF. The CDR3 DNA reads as TGTGCCAGCAGCTTACCTGTCAACCCGAGCTCCTACGAGCAGTACTTC.

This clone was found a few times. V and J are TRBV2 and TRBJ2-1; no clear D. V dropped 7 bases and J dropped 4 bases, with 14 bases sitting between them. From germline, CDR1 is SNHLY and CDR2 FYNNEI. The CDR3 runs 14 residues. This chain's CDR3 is CASKSSEFYNEQFF. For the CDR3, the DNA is TGTGCCAGCAAATCCTCGGAGTTTTACAATGAGCAGTTCTTC. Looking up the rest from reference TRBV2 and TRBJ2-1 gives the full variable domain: EPEVTQTPSHQVTQMGQEVILRCVPISNHLYFYWYRQILGQKVEFLVSFYNNEISEKSEIFDDQFSVERPDGSNFTLKIRSTKLEDSAMYFCASKSSEFYNEQFFGPGTRLTVL.

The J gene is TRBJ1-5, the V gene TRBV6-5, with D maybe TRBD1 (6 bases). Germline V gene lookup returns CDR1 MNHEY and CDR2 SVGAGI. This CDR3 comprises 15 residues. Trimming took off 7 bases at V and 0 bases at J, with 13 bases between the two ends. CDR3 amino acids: CASIRQAGSNQPQHF. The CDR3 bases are TGTGCCAGCATTCGACAGGCCGGTAGCAATCAGCCCCAGCATTTT.

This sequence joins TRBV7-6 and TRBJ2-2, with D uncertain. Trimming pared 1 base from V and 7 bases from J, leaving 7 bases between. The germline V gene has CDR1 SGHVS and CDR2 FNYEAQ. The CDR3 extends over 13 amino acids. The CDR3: CASSLGVVGELFF. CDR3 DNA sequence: TGTGCCAGCAGCTTAGGGGTAGTCGGGGAGCTGTTTTTT.